Listed below are T cell receptor beta chains from one sample, sequenced in a study of human T cells and chemical hapten exposure. TCRdb recomputed calls from the RACE reads with MiXCR, one row per CDR3 protein. The sample lists about 380,000 distinct CDR3 sequences; about 4.4% were seen once. Source: whole blood, taken in connection with sensitization to the hapten diphenylcyclopropenone (DPC). The origin of the receptors is a woman in her forties or fifties with alopecia areata. Some clones in this sample may be carry-over from other donors' samples. Each CDR3 is given with its conserved first and last residue. The D gene is left open where the match is weak. Expanded clones are given a class, and other clones once, few, many or no size at all.

>NA|many|TRBV18|TRBJ2-3
TGTGCCAGCTCACCACCGATAGATACGCAGTATTTT
CASSPPIDTQYF
>NA|NA|TRBV7-8|TRBJ2-1
TGTGCCAGCAGCTTAAGTTCGAAAATGAACTACAATGAGCAGTTCTTC
CASSLSSKMNYNEQFF
>NA|many|TRBV7-9|TRBJ2-4
TGTGCCAGCAGCGACTCCCTCTACAACGTGGACATTCAGTACTTC
CASSDSLYNVDIQYF
>NA|many|TRBV5-5|TRBJ1-6
TGTGCCAGCAGCCATGGACAGTATAATTCACCCCTCCACTTT
CASSHGQYNSPLHF
>NA|few|TRBV6-6|TRBJ1-3
TGTGCCAGCAGTTTCACCCTGCCAAACACCATATATTTT
CASSFTLPNTIYF
>TRBD1|NA|TRBV2|TRBJ2-2
TGTGCCAGCAGTGGCCTGGGACAGGGAGTGGCCACCGGGGAGCTGTTTTTT
CASSGLGQGVATGELFF
>NA|NA|TRBV27|TRBJ2-3
TGTGCCAGCAGTTTATCCGGGGCGCGCACAGATACGCAGTATTTT
CASSLSGARTDTQYF
>TRBD1|few|TRBV6-5|TRBJ1-6
TGTGCCAGCAGTTACTCGAGTCCGGGGACAGAATATTCACCCCTCCACTTT
CASSYSSPGTEYSPLHF
>NA|many|TRBV29-1|TRBJ1-2
TGCAGCGTTGAGGAGGGGAGCTATGGCTACACCTTC
CSVEEGSYGYTF
>NA|many|TRBV5-6|TRBJ2-1
TGTGCCAGCAGCACCCAGGTCAATGAGCAGTTCTTC
CASSTQVNEQFF
>NA|many|TRBV5-6|TRBJ2-7
TGTGCCAGCAGCCCGGGGCGTTCCTACGAGCAGTACTTC
CASSPGRSYEQYF
>NA|NA|TRBV11-2|TRBJ1-4
TGTGCCAGCAGCTTAGATGGGGGGGTGCCGTTTTTT
CASSLDGGVPFF
>TRBD2|few|TRBV9|TRBJ2-1
TGTGCCAGCAGCTTTGGACTAGCGTTAGGGAATGAGCAGTTCTTC
CASSFGLALGNEQFF
>NA|few|TRBV3-1|TRBJ1-2
TGTGCCAGCAGCCCCATCGGTCGGGCCTATGGCTACACCTTC
CASSPIGRAYGYTF
>TRBD2|few|TRBV11-2|TRBJ2-1
TGTGCCAGCACGGATAGCGGGGGGGCTAAGTTCTTC
CASTDSGGAKFF
>NA|many|TRBV12-3/TRBV12-4|TRBJ1-5
TGTGCCAGCAGTTTAGAGGGGTCTCAGCCCCAGCATTTT
CASSLEGSQPQHF
>NA|many|TRBV6-1|TRBJ1-1
TGTGCCAGCAGTGAGGCTGACAACACTGAAGCTTTCTTT
CASSEADNTEAFF
>NA|many|TRBV5-1|TRBJ1-1
TGCGCCAGCAGCTCCGGCCCCATCGCGGAAGCTTTCTTT
CASSSGPIAEAFF
>TRBD1|few|TRBV15|TRBJ2-5
TGTGCCACCAGCAGGCCGGACAGGGAAGAGACCCAGTACTTC
CATSRPDREETQYF
>NA|few|TRBV12-3/TRBV12-4|TRBJ1-4
TGTGCCAGCACCCCCGGTCGGGGGCGGATTGAAAAACTGTTTTTT
CASTPGRGRIEKLFF
>NA|NA|TRBV6-2/TRBV6-3|TRBJ1-6
TGTGCCAGCGACCCAGGCCTTGCCAATTCACCCCTCCACTTT
CASDPGLANSPLHF
>TRBD1|many|TRBV5-1|TRBJ2-3
TGCGCCAGCAGCTTCGGACAGGGGGTAGCCACAGATACGCAGTATTTT
CASSFGQGVATDTQYF
>TRBD1|few|TRBV29-1|TRBJ2-7
TGCAGCGTTGTTACAGGGGCCTACGAGCAGTACTTC
CSVVTGAYEQYF
>TRBD2|few|TRBV4-2|TRBJ2-3
TGTGCCAGCAGCCTGGGGCGGGGGGGCCATGGAACAGATACGCAGTATTTT
CASSLGRGGHGTDTQYF
>NA|NA|TRBV6-6|TRBJ2-7
TGTGCCTCCTGGGGCCCCTACGAGCAGTACTTC
CASWGPYEQYF
>TRBD2|NA|TRBV5-1|TRBJ2-1
TGCGCCAGCAGCTTGTTAGGGACTAGCGTTCGCGGGAATGAGCAGTTCTTC
CASSLLGTSVRGNEQFF
>NA|many|TRBV5-4|TRBJ1-4
TGTGCCAGCAGCCTCCCCAATGAGGCTAATGAAAAACTGTTTTTT
CASSLPNEANEKLFF
>NA|many|TRBV29-1|TRBJ2-5
TGCAGCGTTGCAGGACAACGTAGGGAGACCCAGTACTTC
CSVAGQRRETQYF
>NA|many|TRBV4-3|TRBJ2-1
TGCGCCAGCAGCCGAGAGTACAATGAGCAGTTCTTC
CASSREYNEQFF
>NA|many|TRBV12-3/TRBV12-4|TRBJ2-7
TGTGCCAGCAGCTACCGAGTCTACGAGCAGTACTTC
CASSYRVYEQYF
>TRBD2|many|TRBV7-2|TRBJ2-7
TGTGCCAGCAGCTTCTCCTTGTCGGGAGGGCCCGAGCAGTACTTC
CASSFSLSGGPEQYF